Listed here are 28 T cell receptor beta chains from one sample, sequenced in a study of beta chain features in type 1 diabetes. Study observations and caveats: Moderate yet significant TCRB CDR3 shortening was seen in Type 1 diabetes patients in all four CD4+ subsets.

Expressed TCRB transcripts were sequenced, since all the RNA that had been isolated was reverse transcribed. Clones were sequenced by immunoSEQ multiplex PCR, and TCRdb holds only the in-frame ones, with some missing. The repertoire has roughly 340,000 clones, around 12% of them found once; the top ten carry approximately 0.01%. Their cognate antigens are unknown. Specimen: naive CD4+ T cells from blood. The receptor source for this set is a woman between 18 and 29 years old with type 1 diabetes.

This clone was seen only a few times. J is TRBJ1-1 and V is TRBV29-1, with D possibly TRBD1 on 5 matching bases. This CDR3 has 12 amino acids. Germline-derived CDR1 and CDR2 are SQVTM and ANQGSEA. V was trimmed by 1 base and J by 3 bases, leaving 6 bases between them. The CDR3 DNA sequence: TGCAGCGTTGAAGGCAGGGACACTGAAGCTTTCTTT. This gives the protein CSVEGRDTEAFF.

This chain connects TRBV11-2 to TRBJ1-1; 7 bases map to TRBD1. The V gene's germline CDR1 is SGHAT and CDR2 FQNNGV. With V trimmed by 8 bases and J by 5 bases, 11 bases remained unmatched. This CDR3 contains 14 residues. The CDR3 DNA follows: TGTGCCAGCGGAGGGGGCGCGATGGGAACTGAAGCTTTCTTT. It translates to CASGGGAMGTEAFF. Supplemented by reference TRBV11-2 and TRBJ1-1, the full variable domain reads EAGVAQSPRYKIIEKRQSVAFWCNPISGHATLYWYQQILGQGPKLLIQFQNNGVVDDSQLPKDRFSAERLKGVDSTLKIQPAKLEDSAVYLCASGGGAMGTEAFFGQGTRLTVV.

This clone came up a few times. Other DNA sequences in the sample encode the same CDR3. The CDR3, as DNA: TGTGCCAGCAGCTTAGGTGACAGCTATGGCTACACCTTC. It specifies CASSLGDSYGYTF. The chain is built from TRBV7-9 and TRBJ1-2, with D perhaps matching TRBD1 (5 bases). The V gene lost 1 base and the J gene lost 4 bases, with 7 bases spanning the gap. CDR1 is SEHNR and CDR2 is FQNEAQ in the germline V gene (reference sequence). The CDR3 has 13 amino acids.

This clone was seen only a few times. The gene calls are TRBV5-4 and TRBJ2-5, with TRBD2 matching 7 bases. CDR1 and CDR2 (germline): SGHNT, YYREEE (reference sequence). This CDR3 contains 13 residues. V lost 6 bases to trimming and J lost 7 bases; unmatched junction nucleotides: 9. The CDR3 region has the DNA TGTGCCAGCAACGAGCGGGGCGCCGGGACCCAGTACTTC. This translates into CASNERGAGTQYF.

The chain employs TRBV5-6 and TRBJ1-5, with 8 nucleotides matching TRBD1. The V gene end was trimmed by 2 bases and the J gene end by 7 bases; junction bases not matched to a gene: 8. The CDR3 consists of 15 residues. Germline values: CDR1 SGHDT, CDR2 YYEEEE. The DNA for the CDR3 is TGTGCCAGCAGCTTAATCAGGGGGCCGGGGCAGCCCCAGCATTTT. Its protein is CASSLIRGPGQPQHF.

In this sample, this clone turned up a few times. This rearrangement joins TRBV28 to TRBJ2-7; the match to TRBD1 covers 7 bases. CDR1 and CDR2 (germline): MDHEN, SYDVKM. The CDR3 covers 14 residues. The J segment lost 6 bases and the V segment lost 6 bases, leaving 11 bases of the junction unmatched. The CDR3 bases are TGTGCCAGCAGCCCTACAGGGGAAGTCTTCGAGCAGTACTTC. Translated: CASSPTGEVFEQYF.

This clone was seen a handful of times. The chain links TRBV11-2 to TRBJ2-3; possibly TRBD1 for D (5 bases). Trimming took 0 bases from V and 6 from J, leaving 13 bases between them. The CDR3 loop spans 15 amino acids. Germline CDR1 and CDR2: SGHAT and FQNNGV. This CDR3 is CASSLDGRGGDTQYF. DNA for the CDR3: TGTGCCAGCAGCTTAGATGGAAGGGGTGGGGATACGCAGTATTTT.

This sequence joins TRBV2 and TRBJ1-1; 8 bases are a match to TRBD1. Germline V lookup: CDR1 SNHLY, CDR2 FYNNEI. Unmatched junction bases numbered 9, after V lost 6 bases and J lost 6 bases. This CDR3 is 14 amino acids long. The CDR3 reads CASRWTGLIAEAFF. Here the CDR3 DNA reads TGTGCCAGCAGATGGACAGGGTTAATCGCTGAAGCTTTCTTT. The entire variable domain, with the rest obtained from reference TRBV2 and TRBJ1-1, is as follows: EPEVTQTPSHQVTQMGQEVILRCVPISNHLYFYWYRQILGQKVEFLVSFYNNEISEKSEIFDDQFSVERPDGSNFTLKIRSTKLEDSAMYFCASRWTGLIAEAFFGQGTRLTVV.

This chain uses TRBV18 with TRBJ2-7; 9 bases map to TRBD2. CDR1 is KGHSH and CDR2 is LQKENI in the germline V gene. V trimming: 4 bases; J trimming: 7 bases; junction bases outside the gene matches: 14. CDR3 length: 16 amino acids. The CDR3 coding sequence is TGTGCCAGCTCACACAGACTAGCGGACCACCCTACTGAGCAGTACTTC. It translates to CASSHRLADHPTEQYF.

This chain links TRBV11-3 with TRBJ2-1, with 14 bases that match TRBD2. V shed 0 bases and J 4 bases; nucleotides not matched to a gene: 5. Germline assignment: CDR1 SGHNT and CDR2 YENEEA. The CDR3 is 18 amino acids. CDR3 residues: CASSLETSGRAAYNEQFF. The CDR3, as DNA: TGTGCCAGCAGCTTAGAGACTAGCGGGAGGGCCGCTTACAATGAGCAGTTCTTC.

The table lists this clone with a count of one. J is TRBJ1-1 and V is TRBV20-1, with D perhaps matching TRBD1 (6 bases). This CDR3 is built from 11 residues. From germline, CDR1 is DFQATT and CDR2 SNEGSKA (reference sequence). Trimming shortened V by 5 bases and J by 7 bases, and 11 bases separated the two germline ends. CDR3 in DNA: TGCAGTGCTCCCGAGGGGGATGAAGCTTTCTTT. This codes for CSAPEGDEAFF.

The chain uses TRBV27 and TRBJ1-4; TRBD1 matches at 8 bases. V was clipped by 1 base and J by 8 bases; unmatched bases: 9. The CDR3 loop spans 16 amino acids. Germline V gene data show CDR1 as MNHEY and CDR2 as SMNVEV (reference sequence). This CDR3 is CASSLFRGQEHEKLFF. DNA for the CDR3: TGTGCCAGCAGTTTATTCAGGGGACAGGAACACGAAAAACTGTTTTTT.

The V gene is TRBV18, the J gene TRBJ2-5, with D maybe TRBD2 (6 bases). The CDR3 extends over 15 amino acids. The V end lost 6 bases, the J end lost 5 bases, and 19 bases lay between the germline ends. Germline CDR1 and CDR2: KGHSH and LQKENI. CDR3 region: CASSRPRGMRETQYF. CDR3 in DNA: TGTGCCAGCTCGCGACCGCGGGGAATGAGGGAGACCCAGTACTTC.

This clone was recorded a few times. The rearrangement joins TRBV21-1 to TRBJ1-2. TRBV21-1 is assigned pseudogene status. This CDR3 has 12 amino acids. This CDR3 reads CASSKGSYGYTF. CDR3 DNA sequence: TGTGCCAGCAGCAAAGGTAGCTATGGCTACACCTTC.

This clone was recorded a few times. This chain connects TRBV15 to TRBJ1-5; D is undetermined. This CDR3 has 17 residues. Germline loops: CDR1 LNHNV, CDR2 YYDKDF (reference sequence). Trimming cost V 0 bases and J 2 bases, with 14 bases left between them. CDR3 in DNA: TGTGCCACCAGCAGAGATCCCTCCGGGTCGGGCAATCAGCCCCAGCATTTT. It yields the protein CATSRDPSGSGNQPQHF.

The rearrangement joins TRBV5-1 to TRBJ1-6; 9 bases agree with TRBD1. Trimming took 2 bases from V and 9 from J; bases not matched to a gene: 9. The CDR3 length is 16 residues. Germline CDR1 and CDR2: SGHRS and YFSETQ. For the CDR3, the DNA is TGCGCCAGCAGCTTCGTGGGACAGGGTGAGGGTTCACCCCTCCACTTT. It encodes CASSFVGQGEGSPLHF.

The chain employs TRBV27 and TRBJ1-2; 7 bases map to TRBD1. This CDR3 has 12 amino acids. Germline CDR1 reads MNHEY; CDR2 reads SMNVEV (reference sequence). Losses at the gene ends were 5 bases for V and 7 bases for J; bases not matched to a gene: 4. CDR3 amino acids: CASSETGSGYTF. As DNA, the CDR3 is TGTGCCAGCAGTGAGACAGGGAGTGGCTACACCTTC.

This clone was detected only a few times. The J gene is TRBJ2-2, the V gene TRBV19; 9 nucleotides match TRBD1. V lost 5 bases, J lost 4 bases, and 2 bases stayed unmatched. The length of the CDR3 is 14 residues. Germline V gene data show CDR1 as LNHDA and CDR2 as SQIVND (reference sequence). This chain's CDR3 is CASSWTGATGELFF. CDR3 nucleotides: TGTGCCAGTAGTTGGACAGGGGCCACCGGGGAGCTGTTTTTT.

This clone showed up just a few times. The chain combines TRBV20-1 with TRBJ1-2; D is unresolved. Trimming took off 6 bases at V and 5 bases at J, with 10 bases between the two ends. The germline V gene encodes CDR1 DFQATT and CDR2 SNEGSKA (reference sequence). This CDR3 comprises 11 residues. This CDR3 reads CSATPEYGYTF. The CDR3 DNA is TGCAGTGCCACCCCGGAGTATGGCTACACCTTC.

This clone was detected only a few times. This chain connects TRBV15 to TRBJ2-1; 11 bases agree with TRBD2. The CDR3 has 17 residues. V shed 0 bases, J shed 2 bases, and the junction held 3 bases outside the gene matches. Germline values: CDR1 LNHNV, CDR2 YYDKDF (reference sequence). CDR3 sequence reads: CATSRDRGLAAYNEQFF. The CDR3 nucleotides are TGTGCCACCAGCAGAGATAGGGGACTAGCGGCCTACAATGAGCAGTTCTTC.

The chain is built from TRBV30 and TRBJ1-2, with TRBD1 identical over 11 bases. Germline loops: CDR1 GTSNPN, CDR2 SVGIG (reference sequence). The CDR3 has 14 residues. J was trimmed by 7 bases and V by 6 bases; bases with no gene match: 10. Written as DNA, the CDR3 is TGTGCCTGCCGGGACAGGGGGGAACGGGCTGGCTACACCTTC. The encoded protein is CACRDRGERAGYTF.

The chain links TRBV28 to TRBJ2-1; 13 bases fit TRBD2. Per germline, CDR1 MDHEN and CDR2 SYDVKM. V lost 4 bases and J lost 6; bases outside the gene matches: 6. The CDR3 runs to 16 residues. CDR3 nucleotide sequence: TGTGCCAGCAGTTCCTCACTAGCGGGAGGGAGCAATGAGCAGTTCTTC. It encodes CASSSSLAGGSNEQFF.

The chain carries TRBV7-2 and TRBJ2-7, with 7 bases fitting TRBD1. The V gene end was trimmed by 5 bases and the J gene end by 7 bases; junction bases not matched to a gene: 11. CDR3 length: 14 amino acids. Germline lookup yields CDR1 SGHTA and CDR2 FQGNSA. The CDR3 region is CASSPQGFFREQYF. In nucleotides, the CDR3 is TGTGCCAGCAGCCCACAGGGGTTTTTTCGTGAGCAGTACTTC. Based on the CDR3 plus reference TRBV7-2 and TRBJ2-7, the full variable domain is GAGVSQSPSNKVTEKGKDVELRCDPISGHTALYWYRQSLGQGLEFLIYFQGNSAPDKSGLPSDRFSAERTGGSVSTLTIQRTQQEDSAVYLCASSPQGFFREQYFGPGTRLTVT.

This clone occurred a few times. This chain joins TRBV29-1 and TRBJ1-5; a possible D gene is TRBD1 (6 bases). Germline V lookup: CDR1 SQVTM, CDR2 ANQGSEA. Trimming pared 5 bases from V and 2 bases from J, leaving 13 bases between. This CDR3 region has 14 residues. DNA of the CDR3: TGCAGCGTTTCCCAGGGGCTGGGCAATCAGCCCCAGCATTTT. This translates into CSVSQGLGNQPQHF.

V usage is TRBV30 and J usage is TRBJ1-1; D is possibly TRBD1 (6 bases). The CDR3 runs to 13 residues. Trimming cost V 3 bases and J 4 bases, with 12 bases left between them. From germline, CDR1 is GTSNPN and CDR2 SVGIG (reference sequence). The CDR3 reads CAWSIGGFTEAFF. The CDR3 DNA reads TGTGCCTGGAGCATAGGGGGATTCACTGAAGCTTTCTTT.

In its sample, this clone was seen a few times. The chain couples TRBV18 to TRBJ2-2; 8 bases agree with TRBD2. Germline CDR1 is KGHSH and CDR2 is LQKENI. The CDR3 contains 17 residues. The J segment lost 6 bases and the V segment lost 5 bases, leaving 14 bases of the junction unmatched. The CDR3 here is CASSSRLASPGAGELFF. CDR3 DNA sequence: TGTGCCAGCTCAAGCAGACTAGCGAGTCCGGGTGCCGGGGAGCTGTTTTTT.

In its sample, this clone was seen a few times. V is TRBV4-3 and J is TRBJ2-1, with D possibly TRBD2 on 5 matching bases. The CDR3 extends over 15 amino acids. Trimming removed 2 bases from V and 5 bases from J, with 13 bases in between. Looked up from germline, CDR1 is LGHNA and CDR2 is YSLEER. The CDR3 is CASSQLWTANNEQFF. In DNA form, the CDR3 reads TGCGCCAGCAGCCAACTATGGACTGCCAACAATGAGCAGTTCTTC.

This sequence joins TRBV11-2 and TRBJ1-4; the D gene is possibly TRBD1 (5 bases). Trimming stripped 4 bases from V and 8 bases from J, with 8 bases between. Per germline, CDR1 SGHAT and CDR2 FQNNGV. The CDR3 contains 12 residues. The CDR3 reads CASSSQGEKLFF. CDR3 DNA: TGTGCCAGCAGCTCGCAGGGCGAAAAACTGTTTTTT.